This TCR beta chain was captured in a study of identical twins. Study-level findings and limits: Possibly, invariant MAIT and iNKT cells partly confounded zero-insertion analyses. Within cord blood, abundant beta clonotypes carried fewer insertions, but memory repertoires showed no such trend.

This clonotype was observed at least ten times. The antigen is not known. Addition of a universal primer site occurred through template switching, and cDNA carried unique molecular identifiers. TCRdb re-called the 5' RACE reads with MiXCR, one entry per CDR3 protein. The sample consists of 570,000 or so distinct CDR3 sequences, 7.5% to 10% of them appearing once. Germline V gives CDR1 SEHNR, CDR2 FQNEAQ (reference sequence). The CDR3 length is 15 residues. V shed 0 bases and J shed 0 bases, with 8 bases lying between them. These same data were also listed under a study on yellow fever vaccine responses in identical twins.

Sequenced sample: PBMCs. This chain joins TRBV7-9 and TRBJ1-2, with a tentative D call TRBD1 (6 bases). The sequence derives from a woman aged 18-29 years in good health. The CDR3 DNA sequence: TGTGCCAGCAGCTTAGCCGGGACAACTAACTATGGCTACACCTTC. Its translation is CASSLAGTTNYGYTF. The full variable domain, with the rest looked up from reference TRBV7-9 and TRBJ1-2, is DTGVSQNPRHKITKRGQNVTFRCDPISEHNRLYWYRQTLGQGPEFLTYFQNEAQLEKSRLLSDRFSAERPKGSFSTLEIQRTEQGDSAMYLCASSLAGTTNYGYTFGSGTRLTVV.